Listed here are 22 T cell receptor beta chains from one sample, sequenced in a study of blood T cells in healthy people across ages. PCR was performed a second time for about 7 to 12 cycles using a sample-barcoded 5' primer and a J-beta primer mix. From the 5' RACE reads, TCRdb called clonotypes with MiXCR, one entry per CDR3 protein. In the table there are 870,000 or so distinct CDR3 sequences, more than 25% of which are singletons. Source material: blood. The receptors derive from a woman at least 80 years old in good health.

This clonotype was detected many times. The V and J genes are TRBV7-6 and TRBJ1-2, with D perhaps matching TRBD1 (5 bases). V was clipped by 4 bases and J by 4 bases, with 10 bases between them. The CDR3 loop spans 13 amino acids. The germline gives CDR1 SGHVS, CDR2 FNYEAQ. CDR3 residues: CASSSGVVYGYTF. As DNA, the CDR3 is TGTGCCAGCAGCTCGGGGGTGGTCTATGGCTACACCTTC.

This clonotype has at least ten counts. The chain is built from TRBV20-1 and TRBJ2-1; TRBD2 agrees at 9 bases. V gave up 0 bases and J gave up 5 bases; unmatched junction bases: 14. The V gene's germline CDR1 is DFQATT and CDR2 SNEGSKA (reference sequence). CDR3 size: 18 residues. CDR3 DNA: TGCAGTGCTAGAGACTCACGGTCAGCTAGCGGGGCGAACAATGAGCAGTTCTTC. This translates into CSARDSRSASGANNEQFF.

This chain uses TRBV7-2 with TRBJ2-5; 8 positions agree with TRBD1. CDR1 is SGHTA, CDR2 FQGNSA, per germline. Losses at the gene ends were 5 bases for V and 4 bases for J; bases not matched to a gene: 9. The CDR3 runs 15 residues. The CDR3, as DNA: TGTGCCAGCAGCCGAGGGACAGGCGGGCCAGAGACCCAGTACTTC. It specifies CASSRGTGGPETQYF.

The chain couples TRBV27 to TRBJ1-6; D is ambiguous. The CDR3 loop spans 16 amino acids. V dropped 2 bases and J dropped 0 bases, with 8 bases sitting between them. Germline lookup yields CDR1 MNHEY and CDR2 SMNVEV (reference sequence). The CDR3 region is CASSLRRPSYNSPLHF. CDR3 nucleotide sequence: TGTGCCAGCAGTTTAAGGAGACCCTCCTATAATTCACCCCTCCACTTT.

The CDR3 nucleotides are TGTGCCAGCAGCCAAGGTCGAGCAGCTGAAGCTTTCTTT. Its translation: CASSQGRAAEAFF. The chain combines TRBV4-2 with TRBJ1-1; D not resolved. Trimming took 1 base from V and 6 from J, leaving 9 bases between them. The germline gives CDR1 LGHNA, CDR2 YNFKEQ. The CDR3 has 13 amino acids.

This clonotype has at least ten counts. CDR3 nucleotide sequence: TGTGCCAGCAGCTTAGCCCGACTAGACACGTCAGATACGCAGTATTTT. Encoded protein: CASSLARLDTSDTQYF. The chain is built from TRBV7-2 and TRBJ2-3, with a tentative D call TRBD2 (6 bases). The CDR3 is 16 amino acids. CDR1 is SGHTA and CDR2 is FQGNSA in the germline V gene. Trimming left V 0 bases short and J 4 bases short, with 14 bases between.

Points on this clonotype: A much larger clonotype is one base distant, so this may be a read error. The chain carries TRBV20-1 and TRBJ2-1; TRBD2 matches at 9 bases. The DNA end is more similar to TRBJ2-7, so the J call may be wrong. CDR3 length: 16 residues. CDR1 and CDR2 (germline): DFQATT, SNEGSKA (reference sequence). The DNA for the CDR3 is TGCAGTGCTAGAGGCGGGGGGGCCAGTTTCTACAATGAGCAGTACTTC. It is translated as CSARGGGASFYNEQYF.

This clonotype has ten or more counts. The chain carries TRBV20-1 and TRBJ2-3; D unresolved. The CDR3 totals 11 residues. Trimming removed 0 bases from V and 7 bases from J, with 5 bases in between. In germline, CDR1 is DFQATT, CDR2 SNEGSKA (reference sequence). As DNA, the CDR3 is TGCAGTGCTAGAGACCTGAATACGCAGTATTTT. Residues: CSARDLNTQYF.

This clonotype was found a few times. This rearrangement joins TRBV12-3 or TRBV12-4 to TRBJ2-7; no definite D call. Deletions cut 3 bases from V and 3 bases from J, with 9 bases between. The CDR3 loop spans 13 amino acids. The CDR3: CASSLVMYYEQYF. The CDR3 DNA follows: TGTGCCAGCAGTTTGGTGATGTACTACGAGCAGTACTTC.

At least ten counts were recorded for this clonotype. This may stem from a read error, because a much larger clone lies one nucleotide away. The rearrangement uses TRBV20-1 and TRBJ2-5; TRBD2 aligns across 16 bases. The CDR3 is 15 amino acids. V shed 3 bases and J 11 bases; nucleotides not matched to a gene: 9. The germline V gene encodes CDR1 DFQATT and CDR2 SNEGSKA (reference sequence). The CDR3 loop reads CSARTGTSGGAEQYF. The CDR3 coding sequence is TGCAGTGCTAGGACCGGGACTAGCGGGGGGGCTGAGCAGTACTTC.

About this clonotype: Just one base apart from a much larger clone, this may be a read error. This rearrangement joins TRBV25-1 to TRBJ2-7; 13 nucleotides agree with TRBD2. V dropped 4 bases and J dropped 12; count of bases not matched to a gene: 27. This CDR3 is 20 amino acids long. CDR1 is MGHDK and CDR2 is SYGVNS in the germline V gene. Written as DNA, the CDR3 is TGTGCCAGCAGTGGACGACTAGCGGGGGGCCGGCCAGGGAGGAGGGAGACCCGGTACTTC. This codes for CASSGRLAGGRPGRRETRYF.

CDR3 sequence reads: CASSPGSGSGSYNEQFF. For the CDR3, the DNA is TGTGCCAGCAGCCCAGGAAGCGGGAGTGGGTCCTACAATGAGCAGTTCTTC. V gene TRBV12-3 or TRBV12-4 combines with J gene TRBJ2-1; TRBD2 aligns across 8 bases. J lost 1 base, V lost 6 bases, and 11 bases had no gene match. The CDR3 runs 17 residues.

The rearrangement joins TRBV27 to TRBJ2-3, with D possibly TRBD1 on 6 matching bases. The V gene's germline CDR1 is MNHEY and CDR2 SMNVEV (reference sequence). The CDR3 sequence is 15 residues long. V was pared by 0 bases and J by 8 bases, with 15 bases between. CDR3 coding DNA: TGTGCCAGCAGTTTATCCGCGGACAGAGGTCGTACGCAGTATTTT. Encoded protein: CASSLSADRGRTQYF.

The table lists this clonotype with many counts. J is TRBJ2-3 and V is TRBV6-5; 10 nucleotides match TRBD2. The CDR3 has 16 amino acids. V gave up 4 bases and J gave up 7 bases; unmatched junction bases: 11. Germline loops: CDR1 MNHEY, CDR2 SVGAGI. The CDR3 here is CASSSLSSGGIYTQYF. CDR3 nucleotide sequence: TGTGCCAGCAGTTCCCTTAGTAGCGGGGGGATCTATACGCAGTATTTT.

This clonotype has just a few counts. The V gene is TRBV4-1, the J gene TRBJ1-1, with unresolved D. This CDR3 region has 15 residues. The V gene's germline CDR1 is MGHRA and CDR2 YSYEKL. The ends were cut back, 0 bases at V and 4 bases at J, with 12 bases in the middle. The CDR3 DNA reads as TGCGCCAGCAGCCAAGATGGGAGTGGCCCCACTGAAGCTTTCTTT. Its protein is CASSQDGSGPTEAFF.

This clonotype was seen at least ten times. Here the CDR3 DNA reads TGTGCCAGCAGGACAGCTTACTACAATGAGCAGTTCTTC. Translating it yields CASRTAYYNEQFF. This rearrangement joins TRBV6-2 or TRBV6-3 to TRBJ2-1, with TRBD1 as a possible D gene (5 bases). Germline V lookup: CDR1 MNHEY, CDR2 SVGEGT. This CDR3 comprises 13 residues. The V end lost 6 bases, the J end lost 3 bases, and 9 bases lay between the germline ends.

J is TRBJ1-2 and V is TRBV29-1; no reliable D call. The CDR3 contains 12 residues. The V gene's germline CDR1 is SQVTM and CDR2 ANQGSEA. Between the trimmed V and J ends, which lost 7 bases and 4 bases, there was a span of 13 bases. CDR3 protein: CSADETVYGYTF. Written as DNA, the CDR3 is TGCAGCGCCGACGAGACCGTCTATGGCTACACCTTC.

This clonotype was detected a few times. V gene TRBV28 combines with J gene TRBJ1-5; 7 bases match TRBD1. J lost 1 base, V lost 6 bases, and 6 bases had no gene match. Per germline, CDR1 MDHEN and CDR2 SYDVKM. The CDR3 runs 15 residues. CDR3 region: CASSQGQASNQPQHF. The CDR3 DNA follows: TGTGCCAGCAGCCAAGGACAGGCGAGCAATCAGCCCCAGCATTTT.

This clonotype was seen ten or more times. CDR3 coding DNA: TGTGCCAGCAGTGAATCCCCCGGAAGGGGCGTTCAAGAGACCCAGTACTTC. Translated: CASSESPGRGVQETQYF. The V gene is TRBV25-1, the J gene TRBJ2-5; possible D gene TRBD1, 5 bases. This CDR3 region has 17 residues. Trimming stripped 1 base from V and 2 bases from J, with 17 bases between. In germline, CDR1 is MGHDK, CDR2 SYGVNS.

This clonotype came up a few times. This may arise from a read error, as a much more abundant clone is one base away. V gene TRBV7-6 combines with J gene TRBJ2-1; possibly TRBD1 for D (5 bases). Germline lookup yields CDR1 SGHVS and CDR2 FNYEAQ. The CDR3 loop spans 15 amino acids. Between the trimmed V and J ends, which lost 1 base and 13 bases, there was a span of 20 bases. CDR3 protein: CASSLVFRVQETQFF. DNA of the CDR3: TGTGCCAGCAGCTTAGTCTTCAGGGTCCAAGAGACCCAGTTCTTC.

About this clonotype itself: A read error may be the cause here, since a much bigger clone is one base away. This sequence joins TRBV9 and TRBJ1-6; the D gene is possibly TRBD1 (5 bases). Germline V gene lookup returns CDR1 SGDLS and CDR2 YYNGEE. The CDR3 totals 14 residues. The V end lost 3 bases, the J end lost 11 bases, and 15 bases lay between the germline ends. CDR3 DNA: TGTGCCAGCAGCGGCACAGGCCTTCAACCACCCCTCCACTTT. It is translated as CASSGTGLQPPLHF.

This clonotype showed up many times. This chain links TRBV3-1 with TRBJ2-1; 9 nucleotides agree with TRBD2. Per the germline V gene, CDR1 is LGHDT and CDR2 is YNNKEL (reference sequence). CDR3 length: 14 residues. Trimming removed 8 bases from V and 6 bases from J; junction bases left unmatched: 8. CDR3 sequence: CASREAGGSNEQFF. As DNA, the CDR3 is TGTGCCAGCCGCGAGGCGGGGGGGAGCAATGAGCAGTTCTTC.